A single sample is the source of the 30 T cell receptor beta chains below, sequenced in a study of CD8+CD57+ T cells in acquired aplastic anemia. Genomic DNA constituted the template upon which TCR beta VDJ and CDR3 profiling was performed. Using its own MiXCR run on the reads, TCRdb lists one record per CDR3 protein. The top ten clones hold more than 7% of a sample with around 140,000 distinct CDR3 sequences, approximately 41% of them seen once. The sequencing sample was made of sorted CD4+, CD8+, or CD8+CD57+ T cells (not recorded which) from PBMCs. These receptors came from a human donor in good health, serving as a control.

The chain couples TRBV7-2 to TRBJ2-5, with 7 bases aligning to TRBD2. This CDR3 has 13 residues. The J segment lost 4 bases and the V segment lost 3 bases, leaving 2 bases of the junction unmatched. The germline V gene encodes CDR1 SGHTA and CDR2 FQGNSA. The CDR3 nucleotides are TGTGCCAGCAGCTTTGCGGGGGTAGAGACCCAGTACTTC. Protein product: CASSFAGVETQYF.

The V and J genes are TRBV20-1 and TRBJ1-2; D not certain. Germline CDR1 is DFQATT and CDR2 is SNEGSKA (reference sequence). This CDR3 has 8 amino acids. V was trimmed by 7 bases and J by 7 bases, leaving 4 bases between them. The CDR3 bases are TGCAGTGTAAGTGGCTACACCTTC. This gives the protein CSVSGYTF.

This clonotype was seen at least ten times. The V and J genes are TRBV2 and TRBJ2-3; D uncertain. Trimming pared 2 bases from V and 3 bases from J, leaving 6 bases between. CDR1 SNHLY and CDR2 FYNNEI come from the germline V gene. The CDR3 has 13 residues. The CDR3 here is CASSELRTDTQYF. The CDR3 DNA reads TGTGCCAGCAGTGAACTAAGGACAGATACGCAGTATTTT.

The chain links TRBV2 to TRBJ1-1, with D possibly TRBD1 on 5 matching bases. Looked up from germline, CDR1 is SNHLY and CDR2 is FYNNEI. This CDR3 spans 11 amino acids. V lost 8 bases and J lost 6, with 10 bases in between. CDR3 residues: CASLTGAEAFF. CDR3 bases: TGTGCCAGCTTAACAGGTGCTGAAGCTTTCTTT.

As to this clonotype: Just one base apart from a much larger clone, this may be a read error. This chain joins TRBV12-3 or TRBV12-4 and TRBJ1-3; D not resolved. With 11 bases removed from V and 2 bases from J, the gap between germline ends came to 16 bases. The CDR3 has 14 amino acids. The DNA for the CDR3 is TGTGCCGGCACCCTCGGAAGGCCTGGAAACACCATATATTTT. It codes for CAGTLGRPGNTIYF.

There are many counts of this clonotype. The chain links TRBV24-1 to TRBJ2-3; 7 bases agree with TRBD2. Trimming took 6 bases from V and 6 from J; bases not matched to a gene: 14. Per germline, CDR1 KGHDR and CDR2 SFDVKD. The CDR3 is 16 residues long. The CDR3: CATSKVAGAGGDTQYF. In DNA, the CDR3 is TGTGCCACCAGTAAGGTCGCGGGAGCCGGAGGGGATACGCAGTATTTT.

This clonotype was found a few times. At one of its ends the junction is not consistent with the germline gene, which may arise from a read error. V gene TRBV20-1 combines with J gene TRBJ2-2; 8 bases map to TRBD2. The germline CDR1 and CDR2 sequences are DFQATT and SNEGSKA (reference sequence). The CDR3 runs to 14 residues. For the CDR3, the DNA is TGCCGTGCCCCTTACGGGGGGGCTTCCGGGGAGCTGTTTTTT. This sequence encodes CRAPYGGASGELFF.

The CDR3 DNA follows: TGCAGCAACCTACAGGGTCCCTTCCGGGCCTCTAATGAAAAACTGTTTTTT. This codes for CSNLQGPFRASNEKLFF. The chain combines TRBV29-1 with TRBJ1-4; D possibly corresponds to TRBD1 (6 bases). The V gene lost 8 bases and the J gene lost 3 bases, with 25 bases spanning the gap. This CDR3 is built from 17 residues. Germline assignment: CDR1 SQVTM and CDR2 ANQGSEA.

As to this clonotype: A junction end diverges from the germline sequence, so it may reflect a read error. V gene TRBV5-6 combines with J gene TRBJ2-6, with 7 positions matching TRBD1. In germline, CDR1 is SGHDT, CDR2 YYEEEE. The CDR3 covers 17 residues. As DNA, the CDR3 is TGTGACAGCAGCCGACAGGGCCCTTACTCTGGGGCCAACGTCCTGACTTTC. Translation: CDSSRQGPYSGANVLTF.

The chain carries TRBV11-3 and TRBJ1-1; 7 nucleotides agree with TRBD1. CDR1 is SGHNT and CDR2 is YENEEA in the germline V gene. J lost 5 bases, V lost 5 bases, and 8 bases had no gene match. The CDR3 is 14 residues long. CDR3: CASSPHQGGTEAFF. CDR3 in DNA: TGTGCCAGCAGCCCACACCAGGGGGGGACTGAAGCTTTCTTT.

In DNA form, the CDR3 reads TGTGCCAGCAGTCTTACGGGCCAAGGGGGTAGTGGGACCCAGTACTTC. Protein sequence: CASSLTGQGGSGTQYF. This chain uses TRBV25-1 with TRBJ2-5; the D gene is possibly TRBD1 (6 bases). This CDR3 contains 16 residues. The germline gives CDR1 MGHDK, CDR2 SYGVNS. V was clipped by 5 bases and J by 7 bases, with 23 bases between them.

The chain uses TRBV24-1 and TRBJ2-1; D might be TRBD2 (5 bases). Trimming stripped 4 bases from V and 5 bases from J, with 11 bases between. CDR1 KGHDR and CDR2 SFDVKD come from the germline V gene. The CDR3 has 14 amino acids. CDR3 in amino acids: CATSEAGGHNEQFF. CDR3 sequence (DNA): TGTGCCACCAGTGAGGCCGGCGGGCACAATGAGCAGTTCTTC.

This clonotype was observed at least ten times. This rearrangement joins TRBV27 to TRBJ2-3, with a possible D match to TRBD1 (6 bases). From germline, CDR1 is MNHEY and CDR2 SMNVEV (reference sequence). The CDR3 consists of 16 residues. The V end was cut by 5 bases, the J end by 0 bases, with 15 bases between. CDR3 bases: TGTGCCAGCAGTCCCCGTTCAGGGGAGAGCACAGATACGCAGTATTTT. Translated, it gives CASSPRSGESTDTQYF.

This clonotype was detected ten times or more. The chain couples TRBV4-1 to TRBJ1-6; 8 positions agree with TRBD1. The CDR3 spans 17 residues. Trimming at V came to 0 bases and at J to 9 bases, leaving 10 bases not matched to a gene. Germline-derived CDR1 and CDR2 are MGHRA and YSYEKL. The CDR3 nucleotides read TGCGCCAGCAGCCAAGAAGTCGTCGGCCAGGGGGCTTCACCCCTCCACTTT. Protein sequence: CASSQEVVGQGASPLHF.

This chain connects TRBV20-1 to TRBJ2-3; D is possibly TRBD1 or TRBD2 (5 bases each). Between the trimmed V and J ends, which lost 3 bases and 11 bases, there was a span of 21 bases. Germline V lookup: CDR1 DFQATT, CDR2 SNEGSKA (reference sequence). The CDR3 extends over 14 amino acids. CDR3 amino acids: CSASGTSGSNEQYF. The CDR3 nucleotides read TGCAGTGCTAGTGGGACCAGCGGAAGCAATGAGCAGTATTTT.

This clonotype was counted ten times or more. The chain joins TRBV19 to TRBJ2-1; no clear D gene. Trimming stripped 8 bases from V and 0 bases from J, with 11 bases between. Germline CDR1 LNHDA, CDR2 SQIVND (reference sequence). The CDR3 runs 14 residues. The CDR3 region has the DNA TGTGCCAGTGGATTCGTTAGCTCCTACAATGAGCAGTTCTTC. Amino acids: CASGFVSSYNEQFF. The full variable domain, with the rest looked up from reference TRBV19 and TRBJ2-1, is DGGITQSPKYLFRKEGQNVTLSCEQNLNHDAMYWYRQDPGQGLRLIYYSQIVNDFQKGDIAEGYSVSREKKESFPLTVTSAQKNPTAFYLCASGFVSSYNEQFFGPGTRLTVL.

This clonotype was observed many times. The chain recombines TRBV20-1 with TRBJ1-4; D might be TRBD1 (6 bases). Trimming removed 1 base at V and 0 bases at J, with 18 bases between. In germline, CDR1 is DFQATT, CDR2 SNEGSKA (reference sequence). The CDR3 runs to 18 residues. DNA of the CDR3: TGCAGTGCTAGAGGGCCCGGGACAAGAGATGCAACTAATGAAAAACTGTTTTTT. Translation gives CSARGPGTRDATNEKLFF.

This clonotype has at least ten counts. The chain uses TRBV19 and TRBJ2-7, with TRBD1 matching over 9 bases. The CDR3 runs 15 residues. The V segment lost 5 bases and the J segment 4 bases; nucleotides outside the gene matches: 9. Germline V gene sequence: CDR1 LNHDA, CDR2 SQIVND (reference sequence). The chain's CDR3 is CASSPWGQGRYEQYF. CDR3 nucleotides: TGTGCCAGTAGTCCCTGGGGACAGGGTCGGTACGAGCAGTACTTC.

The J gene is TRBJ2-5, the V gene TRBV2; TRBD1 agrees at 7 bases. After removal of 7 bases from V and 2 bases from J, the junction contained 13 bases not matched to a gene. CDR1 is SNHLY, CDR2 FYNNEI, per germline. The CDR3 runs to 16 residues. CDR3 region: CASTVPGQTSQETQYF. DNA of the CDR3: TGTGCCAGCACCGTTCCGGGACAGACTTCTCAAGAGACCCAGTACTTC.

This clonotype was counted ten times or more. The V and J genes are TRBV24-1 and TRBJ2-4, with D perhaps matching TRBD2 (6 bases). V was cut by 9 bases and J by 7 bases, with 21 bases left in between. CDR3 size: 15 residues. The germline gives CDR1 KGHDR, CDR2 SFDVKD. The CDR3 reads CATGTSRDSRNIQYF. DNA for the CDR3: TGTGCCACCGGAACCTCTCGGGACTCGCGGAACATTCAGTACTTC.

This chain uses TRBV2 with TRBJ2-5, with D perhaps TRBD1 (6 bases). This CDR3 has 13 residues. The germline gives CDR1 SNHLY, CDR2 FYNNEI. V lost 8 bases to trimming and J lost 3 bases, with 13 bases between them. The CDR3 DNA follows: TGTGCCAGCGAGGACGGGACAAAAGAGACCCAGTACTTC. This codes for CASEDGTKETQYF.

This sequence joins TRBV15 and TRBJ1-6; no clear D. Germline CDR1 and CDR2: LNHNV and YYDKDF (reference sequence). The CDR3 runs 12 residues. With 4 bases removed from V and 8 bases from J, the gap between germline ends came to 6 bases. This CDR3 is CATSTSDSPLHF. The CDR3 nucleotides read TGTGCCACCAGCACCTCGGATTCACCCCTCCACTTT. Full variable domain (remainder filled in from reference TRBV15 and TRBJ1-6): DAMVIQNPRYQVTQFGKPVTLSCSQTLNHNVMYWYQQKSSQAPKLLFHYYDKDFNNEADTPDNFQSRRPNTSFCFLDIRSPGLGDTAMYLCATSTSDSPLHFGNGTRLTVT.

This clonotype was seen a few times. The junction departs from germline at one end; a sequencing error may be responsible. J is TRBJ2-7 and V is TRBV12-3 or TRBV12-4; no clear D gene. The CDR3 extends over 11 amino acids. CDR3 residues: CAGSSGPEQYF. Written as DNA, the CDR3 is TGTGCCGGCAGTTCAGGTCCCGAGCAGTACTTC.

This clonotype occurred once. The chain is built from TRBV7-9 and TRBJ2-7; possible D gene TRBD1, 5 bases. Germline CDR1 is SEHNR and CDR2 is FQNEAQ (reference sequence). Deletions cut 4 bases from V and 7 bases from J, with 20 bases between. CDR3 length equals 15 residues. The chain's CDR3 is CASSSLTGFGDEQYF. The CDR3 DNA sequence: TGTGCCAGCAGCTCACTTACAGGTTTTGGGGATGAGCAGTACTTC.

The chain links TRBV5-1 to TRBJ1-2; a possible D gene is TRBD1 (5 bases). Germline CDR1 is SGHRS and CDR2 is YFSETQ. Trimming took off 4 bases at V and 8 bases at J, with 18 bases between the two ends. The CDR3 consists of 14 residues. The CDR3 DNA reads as TGCGCCAGCAGCCCCCGCGGATCCGGGGGGGGCTACACCTTC. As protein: CASSPRGSGGGYTF.

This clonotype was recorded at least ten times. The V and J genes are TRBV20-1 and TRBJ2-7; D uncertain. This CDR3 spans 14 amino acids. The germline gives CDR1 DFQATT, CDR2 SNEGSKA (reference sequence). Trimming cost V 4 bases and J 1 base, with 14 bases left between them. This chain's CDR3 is CSAIAQAPSYEQYF. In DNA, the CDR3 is TGCAGTGCTATAGCACAAGCCCCATCCTACGAGCAGTACTTC.

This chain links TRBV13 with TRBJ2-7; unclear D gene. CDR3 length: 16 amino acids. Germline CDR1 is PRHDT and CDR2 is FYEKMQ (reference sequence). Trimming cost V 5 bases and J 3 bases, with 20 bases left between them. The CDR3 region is CASSLKLSRGNYEQYF. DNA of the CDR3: TGTGCCAGCAGCCTAAAATTAAGCAGAGGAAACTACGAGCAGTACTTC.

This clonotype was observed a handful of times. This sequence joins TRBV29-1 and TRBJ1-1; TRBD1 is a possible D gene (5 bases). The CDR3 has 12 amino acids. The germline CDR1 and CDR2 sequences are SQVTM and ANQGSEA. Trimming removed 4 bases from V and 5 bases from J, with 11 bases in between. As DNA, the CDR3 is TGCAGCGTTGGGGGGGGAGGTACTGAAGCTTTCTTT. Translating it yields CSVGGGGTEAFF.

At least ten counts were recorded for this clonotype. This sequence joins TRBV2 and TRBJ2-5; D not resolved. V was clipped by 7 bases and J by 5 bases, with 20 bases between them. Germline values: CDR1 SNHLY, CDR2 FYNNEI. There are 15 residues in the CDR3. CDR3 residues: CASTPSGFRPETQYF. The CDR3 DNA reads TGTGCCAGCACCCCGTCGGGTTTCCGTCCGGAGACCCAGTACTTC. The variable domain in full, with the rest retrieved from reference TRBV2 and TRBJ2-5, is EPEVTQTPSHQVTQMGQEVILRCVPISNHLYFYWYRQILGQKVEFLVSFYNNEISEKSEIFDDQFSVERPDGSNFTLKIRSTKLEDSAMYFCASTPSGFRPETQYFGPGTRLLVL.

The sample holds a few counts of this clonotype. The CDR3: CASSPPGVSSYNEQFF. The CDR3 DNA is TGCGCCAGCAGCCCCCCCGGGGTTAGCTCCTACAATGAGCAGTTCTTC. The rearrangement uses TRBV5-1 and TRBJ2-1; D perhaps matches TRBD2 (5 bases). Trimming cost V 4 bases and J 0 bases, with 14 bases left between them. The CDR3 is 16 residues long. Germline values: CDR1 SGHRS, CDR2 YFSETQ.